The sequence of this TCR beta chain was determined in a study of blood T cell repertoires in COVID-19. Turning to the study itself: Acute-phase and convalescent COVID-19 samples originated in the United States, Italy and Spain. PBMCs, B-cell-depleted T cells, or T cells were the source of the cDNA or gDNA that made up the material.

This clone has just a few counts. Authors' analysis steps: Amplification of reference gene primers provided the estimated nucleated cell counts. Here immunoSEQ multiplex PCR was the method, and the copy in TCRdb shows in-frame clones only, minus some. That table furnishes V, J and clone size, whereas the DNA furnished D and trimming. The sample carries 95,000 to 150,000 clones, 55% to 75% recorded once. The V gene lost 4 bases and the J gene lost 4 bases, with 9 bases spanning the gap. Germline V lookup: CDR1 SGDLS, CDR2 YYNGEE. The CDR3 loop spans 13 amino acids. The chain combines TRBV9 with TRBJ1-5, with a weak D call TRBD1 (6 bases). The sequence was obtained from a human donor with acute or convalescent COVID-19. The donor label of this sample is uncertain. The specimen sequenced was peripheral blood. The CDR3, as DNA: TGTGCCAGCAGCCAGGGGCTAAATCAGCCCCAGCATTTT. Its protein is CASSQGLNQPQHF.